Listed here are 5 T cell receptor beta chains from one sample, sequenced in a study of low-dose radiotherapy and immunotherapy resistance in tumors. Time point indicated: after trial treatment. Treatment specified: LDRT plus nivolumab, ipilimumab, low-dose cyclophosphamide and aspirin (RACIN trial). Priming of first-strand cDNA relied on TRAV- and TRBV-specific primers (covering alpha and beta chains). TCRs underwent roughly 19 PCR cycles of amplification with a constant-region primer and V-primer adapter. MiXCR was run by TCRdb on the reads, yielding one entry per CDR3 protein. In the table there are approximately 100,000 distinct CDR3 sequences, about 20% of which are singletons. This specimen consisted of PBMCs, obtained after low-dose radiotherapy plus immunotherapy. These receptors all come from a male donor with prostate cancer.

This clonotype was recorded at least ten times. The rearrangement joins TRBV7-9 to TRBJ2-7, with 7 nucleotides matching TRBD1. The junction had 7 bases not matched to a gene; V was cut back by 5 bases and J by 3 bases. CDR1 is SEHNR, CDR2 FQNEAQ, per germline (reference sequence). CDR3 length: 14 residues. The CDR3 DNA follows: TGTGCCAGCAGCACTACAGGGGCGGTCTACGAGCAGTACTTC. This translates into CASSTTGAVYEQYF.

This clonotype was observed a handful of times. The V gene is TRBV5-6, the J gene TRBJ2-3; a possible D gene is TRBD2 (6 bases). V lost 4 bases and J lost 0, with 15 bases in between. The CDR3 consists of 16 residues. Germline CDR1 SGHDT, CDR2 YYEEEE. CDR3 residues: CASSRSGTRSTDTQYF. In nucleotides, the CDR3 is TGTGCCAGCAGCAGGTCAGGGACTCGTAGCACAGATACGCAGTATTTT.

This clonotype was detected ten times or more. The chain recombines TRBV5-1 with TRBJ1-1, with D maybe TRBD1 (5 bases). Germline V gene data show CDR1 as SGHRS and CDR2 as YFSETQ. V lost 3 bases and J lost 5, with 11 bases in between. This CDR3 has 13 amino acids. The CDR3 spells CASSWFRGTEAFF. The CDR3 coding sequence is TGCGCCAGCAGCTGGTTCCGGGGGACTGAAGCTTTCTTT.

At least ten counts were recorded for this clonotype. V gene TRBV20-1 combines with J gene TRBJ2-1; D perhaps matches TRBD1 (5 bases). Deletions cut 6 bases from V and 0 bases from J, with 18 bases between. Germline-derived CDR1 and CDR2 are DFQATT and SNEGSKA (reference sequence). The CDR3 sequence is 16 residues long. The CDR3, as DNA: TGCAGTGCCAGGGTAATGGAGCAAAGCTCCTACAATGAGCAGTTCTTC. It encodes CSARVMEQSSYNEQFF.

This clonotype was observed at least ten times. The chain employs TRBV12-3 or TRBV12-4 and TRBJ1-2; D not certain. Trimming pared 2 bases from V and 8 bases from J, leaving 15 bases between. The CDR3 consists of 14 residues. The CDR3 region is CASSLPTRVWGYTF. The CDR3 DNA reads as TGTGCCAGCAGTTTACCGACCCGAGTGTGGGGCTACACCTTC.